The clone carrying this T cell receptor beta chain is a singleton in its sample. These data originate in a study of blood T cell repertoires in COVID-19. Study as a whole: Both acute and convalescent COVID-19 samples were obtained from the United States, Italy and Spain. The analysed material was cDNA or gDNA that came from T cells, B-cell-depleted T cells, or PBMCs.

The authors' processing: Cell counts per sample came from amplifying reference gene primers. Here immunoSEQ multiplex PCR was the method, and the copy in TCRdb shows in-frame clones only, minus some. V and J calls and clone size are copied from that table; D and trimming were computed from the DNA. The table shows about 390,000 clones, with approximately 87% occurring only once. This CDR3 spans 15 amino acids. J was trimmed by 6 bases and V by 7 bases; bases with no gene match: 12. Germline assignment: CDR1 MNHEY and CDR2 SVGAGI. Cohorts were based on clinical histories the participants reported. The sequencing sample was made of PBMCs or T cells enriched from blood (not recorded which). V and J are TRBV6-5 and TRBJ2-1; 7 nucleotides line up with TRBD2. The clonotype originates from a woman in her forties or fifties who had recovered from COVID-19. The CDR3 DNA reads as TGTGCCAGCATCCGGCGCGGGGGAGGGCGCAATGAGCAGTTCTTC. Its translation is CASIRRGGGRNEQFF.